This T cell receptor beta chain was captured in a study of regulatory T cells in long-lasting Graves disease. Noted time point: persistent/refractory GD, antithyroid drugs over 5 years with positive TRAb. Following extraction of RNA from PBMCs, that RNA was used to make the TCR library. This clonotype was seen a handful of times. V was cut by 2 bases and J by 7 bases, with 15 bases left in between. This CDR3 is 15 amino acids long. Germline assignment: CDR1 SGHTA and CDR2 FQGTGA. Combining iRepertoire HTBI primers with Arm-PCR of CDR3 regions, the authors built TCR beta libraries. TCRdb re-analysed the multiplex PCR reads in MiXCR, keeping a single row per CDR3 protein. The data hold 650,000 to 850,000 distinct CDR3 sequences, with 30% observed a single time.

The sequence derives from a female donor with Graves disease. The specimen comprised peripheral blood mononuclear cells (PBMCs), sampled when the disease was refractory, from a patient treated with antithyroid drugs. The chain couples TRBV7-3 to TRBJ2-1; tentative D call: TRBD1 (5 bases). The CDR3 protein is CASSLFDRDGNEQFF. The CDR3 region has the DNA TGTGCCAGCAGCTTATTTGACAGAGACGGTAATGAGCAGTTCTTC.